This T cell receptor (beta chain) was identified in a study of neurological immune-mediated disorders. CDR3 length: 14 residues. Germline loops: CDR1 SGHVS, CDR2 FNYEAQ. V lost 2 bases and J lost 5, with 12 bases in between. MiXCR, applied by TCRdb to the 5' RACE reads, yields one record per CDR3 protein. The sample has about 59,000 distinct CDR3 sequences; 12% are singletons. There are many counts of this clonotype. Sequencing input: PBMCs. The chain joins TRBV7-6 to TRBJ2-5; D gene ambiguous. This TCR came from a woman aged 55-70 years with HTLV-1-associated myelopathy (HAM/TSP). The CDR3 is CASSLSFLAETQYF. In DNA, the CDR3 is TGTGCCAGCAGCTTAAGTTTTTTGGCGGAGACCCAGTACTTC.